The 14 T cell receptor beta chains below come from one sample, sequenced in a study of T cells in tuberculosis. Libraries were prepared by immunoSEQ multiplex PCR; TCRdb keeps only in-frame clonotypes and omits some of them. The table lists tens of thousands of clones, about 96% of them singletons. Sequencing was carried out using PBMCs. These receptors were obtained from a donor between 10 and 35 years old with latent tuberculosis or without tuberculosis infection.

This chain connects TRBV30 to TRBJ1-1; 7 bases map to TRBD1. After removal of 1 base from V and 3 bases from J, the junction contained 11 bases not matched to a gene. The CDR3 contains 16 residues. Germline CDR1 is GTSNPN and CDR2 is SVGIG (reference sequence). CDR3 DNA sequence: TGTGCCTGGAGTGGAAGGGGGCGCGGGTTCGACACTGAAGCTTTCTTT. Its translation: CAWSGRGRGFDTEAFF.

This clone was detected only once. DNA of the CDR3: TGTGCCAGTAGTCCCAGAGCCAGCGGGGACACCGGGGAGCTGTTTTTT. Translation gives CASSPRASGDTGELFF. The chain recombines TRBV19 with TRBJ2-2, with 7 nucleotides matching TRBD2. CDR1 is LNHDA, CDR2 SQIVND, per germline (reference sequence). With 5 bases clipped from V and 3 bases from J, the junction kept 9 bases outside the gene matches. The CDR3 consists of 16 residues.

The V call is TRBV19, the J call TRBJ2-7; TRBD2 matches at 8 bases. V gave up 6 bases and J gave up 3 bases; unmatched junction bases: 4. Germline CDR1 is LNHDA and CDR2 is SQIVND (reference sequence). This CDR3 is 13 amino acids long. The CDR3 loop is CASRTSENYEQYF. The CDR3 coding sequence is TGTGCCAGTAGGACTAGCGAGAACTACGAGCAGTACTTC. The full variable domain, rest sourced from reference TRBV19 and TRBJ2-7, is DGGITQSPKYLFRKEGQNVTLSCEQNLNHDAMYWYRQDPGQGLRLIYYSQIVNDFQKGDIAEGYSVSREKKESFPLTVTSAQKNPTAFYLCASRTSENYEQYFGPGTRLTVT.

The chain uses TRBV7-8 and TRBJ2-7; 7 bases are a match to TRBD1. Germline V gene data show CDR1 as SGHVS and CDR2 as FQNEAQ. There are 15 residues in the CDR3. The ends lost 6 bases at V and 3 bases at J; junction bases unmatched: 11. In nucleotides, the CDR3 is TGTGCCAGCAGGCCCAGGGGGACGGATAACTACGAGCAGTACTTC. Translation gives CASRPRGTDNYEQYF.

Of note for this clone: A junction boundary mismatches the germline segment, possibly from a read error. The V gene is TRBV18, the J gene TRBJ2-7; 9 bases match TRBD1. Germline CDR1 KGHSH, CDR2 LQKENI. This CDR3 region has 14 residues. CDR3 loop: CASSTPDRGYEQYF. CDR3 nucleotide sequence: TGTGCCAGCTCAACACCGGACAGGGGCTACGAGCAGTACTTC. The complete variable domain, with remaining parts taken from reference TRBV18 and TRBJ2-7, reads NAGVMQNPRHLVRRRGQEARLRCSPMKGHSHVYWYRQLPEEGLKFMVYLQKENIIDESGMPKERFSAEFPKEGPSILRIQQVVRGDSAAYFCASSTPDRGYEQYFGPGTRLTVT.

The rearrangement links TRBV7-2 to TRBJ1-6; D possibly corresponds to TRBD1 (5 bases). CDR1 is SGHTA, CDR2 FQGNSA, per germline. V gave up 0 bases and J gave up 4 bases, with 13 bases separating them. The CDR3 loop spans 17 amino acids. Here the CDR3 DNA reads TGTGCCAGCAGCTTAGCCTCAGGGTCCTTTTATAATTCACCCCTCCACTTT. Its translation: CASSLASGSFYNSPLHF.

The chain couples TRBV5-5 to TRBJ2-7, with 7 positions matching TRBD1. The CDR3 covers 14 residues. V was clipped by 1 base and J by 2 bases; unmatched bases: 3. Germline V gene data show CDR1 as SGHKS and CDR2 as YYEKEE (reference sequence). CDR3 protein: CASSLWQGAYEQYF. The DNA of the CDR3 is TGTGCCAGCAGCTTGTGGCAGGGGGCCTACGAGCAGTACTTC.

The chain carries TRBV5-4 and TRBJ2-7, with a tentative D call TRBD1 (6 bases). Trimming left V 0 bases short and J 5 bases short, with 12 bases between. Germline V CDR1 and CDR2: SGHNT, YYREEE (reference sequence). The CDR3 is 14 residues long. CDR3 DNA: TGTGCCAGCAGCTTGGGCCAGGGGTCCAACGAGCAGTACTTC. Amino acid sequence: CASSLGQGSNEQYF.

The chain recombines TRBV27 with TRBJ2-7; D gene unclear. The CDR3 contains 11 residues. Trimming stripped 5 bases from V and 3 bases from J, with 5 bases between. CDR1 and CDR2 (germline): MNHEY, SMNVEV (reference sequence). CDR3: CASSNNYEQYF. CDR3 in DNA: TGTGCCAGCAGTAATAACTACGAGCAGTACTTC.

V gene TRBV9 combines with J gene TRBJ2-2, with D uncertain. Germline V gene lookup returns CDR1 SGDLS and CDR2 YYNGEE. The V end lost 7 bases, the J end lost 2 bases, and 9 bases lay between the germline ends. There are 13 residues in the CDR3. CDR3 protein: CASQYTNTGELFF. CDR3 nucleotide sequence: TGTGCCAGCCAGTACACAAACACCGGGGAGCTGTTTTTT.

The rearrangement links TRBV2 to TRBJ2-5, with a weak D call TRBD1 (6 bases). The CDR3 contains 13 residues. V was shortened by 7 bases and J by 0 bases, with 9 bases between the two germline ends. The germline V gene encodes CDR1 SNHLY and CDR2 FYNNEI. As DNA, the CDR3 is TGTGCCAGCATCCGGGACAACCAAGAGACCCAGTACTTC. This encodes CASIRDNQETQYF.

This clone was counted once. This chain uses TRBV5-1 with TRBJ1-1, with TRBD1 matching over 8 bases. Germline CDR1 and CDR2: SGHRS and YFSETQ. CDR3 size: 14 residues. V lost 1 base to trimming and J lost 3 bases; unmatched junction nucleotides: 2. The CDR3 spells CASSLTGGYTEAFF. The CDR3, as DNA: TGCGCCAGCAGCTTGACAGGGGGTTACACTGAAGCTTTCTTT.

The CDR3 coding sequence is TGTGCCAGCAGTGAAGCCGTACTAGCCAAAAACATTCAGTACTTC. Translation: CASSEAVLAKNIQYF. The chain couples TRBV2 to TRBJ2-4, with no clear D. Trimming pared 0 bases from V and 0 bases from J, leaving 6 bases between. This CDR3 has 15 residues. The germline V gene has CDR1 SNHLY and CDR2 FYNNEI.

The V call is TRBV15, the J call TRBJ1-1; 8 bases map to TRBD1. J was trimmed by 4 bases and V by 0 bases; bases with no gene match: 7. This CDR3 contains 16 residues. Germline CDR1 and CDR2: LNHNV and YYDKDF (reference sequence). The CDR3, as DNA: TGTGCCACCAGCAGAGATAGGGCAGGGGGCTTCACTGAAGCTTTCTTT. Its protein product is CATSRDRAGGFTEAFF.